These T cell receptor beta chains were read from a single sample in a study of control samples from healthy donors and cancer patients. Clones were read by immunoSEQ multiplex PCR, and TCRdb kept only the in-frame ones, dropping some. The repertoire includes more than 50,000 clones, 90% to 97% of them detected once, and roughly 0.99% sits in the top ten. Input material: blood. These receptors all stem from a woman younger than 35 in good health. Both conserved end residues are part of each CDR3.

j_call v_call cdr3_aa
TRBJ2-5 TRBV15 CATSPLKDKWETQYF
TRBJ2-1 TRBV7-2 CASSPSGLAGGLNEQFF
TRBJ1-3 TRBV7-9 CASSQGNTIYF
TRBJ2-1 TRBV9 CASSPRAHNEQFF
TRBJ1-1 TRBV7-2 CASSHRGGNTEAFF
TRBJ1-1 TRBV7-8 CASSLLGTGVMNTEAFF
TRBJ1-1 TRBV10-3 CAISPSQGMNTEAFF
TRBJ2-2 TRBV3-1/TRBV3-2 CASKADRGATGELFF
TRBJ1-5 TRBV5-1 CASAPGGGNQPQHF
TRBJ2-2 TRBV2 CANGRRNTGELFF
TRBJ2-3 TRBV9 CASSVGRVPMYSDTQYF
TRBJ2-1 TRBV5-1 CASSLILAGNNEQFF
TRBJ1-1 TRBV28 CASSLQGTTEAFF
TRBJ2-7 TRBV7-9 CASSSGLAGTYEQYF
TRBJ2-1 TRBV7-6 CASRKGDEQFF
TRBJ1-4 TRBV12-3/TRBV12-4 CASSRGGNEKLFF
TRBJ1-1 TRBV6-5 CASNPTRNTEAFF
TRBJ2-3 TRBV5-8 CASSFKLDTQYF
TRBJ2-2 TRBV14 CASSRKPGTFTGELFF
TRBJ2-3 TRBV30 CAWQTSGGTDTQYF
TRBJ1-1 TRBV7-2 CASSSQGGGFNTEAFF
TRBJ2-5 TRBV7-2 CASSFTSGQETQYF
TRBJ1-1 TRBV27 CASSLGVLNTEAFF
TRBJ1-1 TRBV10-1 CASSRERNTEAFF
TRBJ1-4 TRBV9 CASSVGLQRQNEKLFF
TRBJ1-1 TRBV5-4 CASSPPDRGNPEAFF
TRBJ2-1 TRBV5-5 CASSPTGQVYNEQFF
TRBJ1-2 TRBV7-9 CASSLMERESYGYTF
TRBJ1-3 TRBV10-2 CASLVDSGNTIYF
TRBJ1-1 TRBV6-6 CASSYSIDGLNTEAFF
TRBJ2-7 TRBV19 CASMMTGDSYEQYF
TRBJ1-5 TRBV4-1 CASSQEYQRVWPQHF
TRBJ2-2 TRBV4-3 CASSQEFGTGSGELFF